Included here is one TCR beta chain sequence, with context. The table came from immunoSEQ multiplex PCR; TCRdb's copy has only in-frame clones and leaves some out. This sample's clone table lists tens of thousands of clones. This sample is part of a study of T cells in women clearing cervical HPV infection. Study summary: Case blood was drawn when the lesion was first found; control blood after infection became undetectable. Only a few women had HLA typing results available.

The origin of this receptor is a woman between 18 and 70 years old with a cervical HPV16 infection that either progressed to CIN3+ or cleared (not recorded which). The sample comprised blood buffy coat.

The CDR3 loop reads CSAIGGLDLLGEQFF. The sequenced CDR3 bases are TGCAGTGCTATTGGGGGACTAGATCTTTTGGGTGAG. The chain uses TRBV20-1 and TRBJ2-1; 8 bases match TRBD2. The read stops 3 residues short of the end of the CDR3; the missing end is completed from the germline J gene. The V segment lost 4 bases and the J segment 9 bases; nucleotides outside the gene matches: 14. The CDR3 covers 15 residues. The germline V gene has CDR1 DFQATT and CDR2 SNEGSKA (reference sequence).